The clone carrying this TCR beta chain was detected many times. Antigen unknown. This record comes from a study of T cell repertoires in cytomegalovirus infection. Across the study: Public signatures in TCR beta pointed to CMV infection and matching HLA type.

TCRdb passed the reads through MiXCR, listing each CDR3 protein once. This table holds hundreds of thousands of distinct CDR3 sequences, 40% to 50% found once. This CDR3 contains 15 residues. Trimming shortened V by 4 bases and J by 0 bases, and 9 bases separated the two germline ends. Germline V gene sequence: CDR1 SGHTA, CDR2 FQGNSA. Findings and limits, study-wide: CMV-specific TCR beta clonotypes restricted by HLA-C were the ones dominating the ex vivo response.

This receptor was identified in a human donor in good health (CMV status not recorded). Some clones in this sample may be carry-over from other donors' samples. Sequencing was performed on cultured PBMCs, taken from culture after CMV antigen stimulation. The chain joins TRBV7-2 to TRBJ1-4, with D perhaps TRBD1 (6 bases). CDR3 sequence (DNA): TGTGCCAGCAGCTCCCAGGGGTCAACTAATGAAAAACTGTTTTTT. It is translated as CASSSQGSTNEKLFF.